The rows below give T cell receptor beta chains drawn from one sample of a study of cytomegalovirus exposure and HLA in healthy donors. Here immunoSEQ multiplex PCR was the method, and the copy in TCRdb shows in-frame clones only, minus some. The sample has fewer than 150,000 clones, roughly 80% seen once. Sample: PBMCs. The source is a male donor in good health and CMV-seronegative. CDR3s include the opening cysteine and the closing phenylalanine or tryptophan. The D gene is left open where the match is weak. Clone size is not always given. Where it is, it says once, few, many or a class for expanded clones.

clone_size: -; j_call: TRBJ2-7; d_call: TRBD1; v_call: TRBV5-4; cdr3_aa: CASSVTGYGLSSYEQYF; cdr3_nt: TGTGCCAGCAGCGTGACAGGGTATGGGCTTTCGTCCTACGAGCAGTACTTC
clone_size: -; j_call: TRBJ2-7; d_call: TRBD1; v_call: TRBV7-9; cdr3_aa: CASSLGQGIFYEQYF; cdr3_nt: TGTGCCAGCAGCTTGGGACAGGGGATTTTCTACGAGCAGTACTTC
clone_size: -; j_call: TRBJ1-1; d_call: -; v_call: TRBV4-3; cdr3_aa: CASSQERRGGTEAFF; cdr3_nt: TGCGCCAGCAGCCAAGAGAGGCGGGGGGGCACTGAAGCTTTCTTT
clone_size: -; j_call: TRBJ2-7; d_call: TRBD1; v_call: TRBV25-1; cdr3_aa: CASSSRAGTGSSYEQYF; cdr3_nt: TGTGCCAGCAGCAGTCGGGCCGGGACAGGGTCCTCCTACGAGCAGTACTTC
clone_size: -; j_call: TRBJ1-2; d_call: TRBD1; v_call: TRBV19; cdr3_aa: CASSMGQAGYGYTF; cdr3_nt: TGTGCCAGCAGTATGGGACAGGCTGGCTATGGCTACACCTTC
clone_size: once; j_call: TRBJ1-3; d_call: TRBD1; v_call: TRBV10-2; cdr3_aa: CASRGGQGIKGGNTIYF; cdr3_nt: TGCGCCAGCAGGGGAGGACAGGGCATAAAAGGGGGAAACACCATATATTTT
clone_size: -; j_call: TRBJ2-7; d_call: -; v_call: TRBV29-1; cdr3_aa: CSVKPGVSYEQYF; cdr3_nt: TGCAGCGTTAAACCGGGGGTTTCATACGAGCAGTACTTC
clone_size: -; j_call: TRBJ1-3; d_call: -; v_call: TRBV18; cdr3_aa: CASSPLEGGNTIYF; cdr3_nt: TGTGCCAGCTCACCATTAGAGGGAGGAAACACCATATATTTT
clone_size: once; j_call: TRBJ1-1; d_call: TRBD1; v_call: TRBV19; cdr3_aa: CASMGTALMNTEAFF; cdr3_nt: TGTGCCAGTATGGGGACAGCCTTAATGAACACTGAAGCTTTCTTT
clone_size: -; j_call: TRBJ1-3; d_call: -; v_call: TRBV6-5; cdr3_aa: CASKPGAGNTIYF; cdr3_nt: TGTGCCAGCAAACCAGGGGCCGGAAACACCATATATTTT
clone_size: -; j_call: TRBJ1-1; d_call: -; v_call: TRBV6-4; cdr3_aa: CASRLDSWEVEAFF; cdr3_nt: TGTGCCAGCAGATTGGACTCGTGGGAGGTTGAAGCTTTCTTT
clone_size: few; j_call: TRBJ1-2; d_call: -; v_call: TRBV4-1; cdr3_aa: CASSQGPGARVGGYTF; cdr3_nt: TGCGCCAGCAGCCAAGGCCCAGGGGCACGAGTGGGTGGCTACACCTTC
clone_size: -; j_call: TRBJ2-7; d_call: -; v_call: TRBV28; cdr3_aa: CASSLGVIRTVPVGDQLYEQYF; cdr3_nt: TGTGCCAGCAGCCTCGGGGTGATTAGGACAGTCCCCGTTGGGGACCAACTCTACGAGCAGTACTTC
clone_size: once; j_call: TRBJ2-4; d_call: -; v_call: TRBV4-3; cdr3_aa: CASSQGIAFIQYF; cdr3_nt: TGCGCCAGCAGCCAAGGTATCGCGTTCATTCAGTACTTC
clone_size: once; j_call: TRBJ2-6; d_call: -; v_call: TRBV30; cdr3_aa: CAWAGTANVLTF; cdr3_nt: TGTGCCTGGGCGGGGACGGCCAACGTCCTGACTTTC
clone_size: -; j_call: TRBJ2-7; d_call: TRBD1; v_call: TRBV6-5; cdr3_aa: CASSLRGQTYEQYF; cdr3_nt: TGTGCCAGCAGTCTCCGGGGACAGACCTACGAGCAGTACTTC
clone_size: -; j_call: TRBJ1-6; d_call: -; v_call: TRBV27; cdr3_aa: CASSLSWRNSPLHF; cdr3_nt: TGTGCCAGCAGTTTATCGTGGAGGAATTCACCCCTCCACTTT
clone_size: once; j_call: TRBJ2-1; d_call: TRBD1; v_call: TRBV4-3; cdr3_aa: CASSLYRGSYNEQFF; cdr3_nt: TGCGCCAGCAGCTTATACAGGGGCTCCTACAATGAGCAGTTCTTC
clone_size: -; j_call: TRBJ1-2; d_call: -; v_call: TRBV19; cdr3_aa: CASSVAGYHYGYTF; cdr3_nt: TGTGCCAGTAGTGTCGCAGGGTACCACTATGGCTACACCTTC
clone_size: -; j_call: TRBJ1-4; d_call: -; v_call: TRBV5-4; cdr3_aa: CASSRYTSATNEKLFF; cdr3_nt: TGTGCCAGCAGCCGGTATACCTCGGCAACTAATGAAAAACTGTTTTTT
clone_size: -; j_call: TRBJ1-6; d_call: TRBD1; v_call: TRBV15; cdr3_aa: CATSRDPPRTGRAIYNSPLHF; cdr3_nt: TGTGCCACCAGCAGAGATCCCCCCCGGACAGGGAGGGCTATCTATAATTCACCCCTCCACTTT
clone_size: -; j_call: TRBJ2-5; d_call: -; v_call: TRBV4-3; cdr3_aa: CASSQDPPGGVETQYF; cdr3_nt: TGCGCCAGCAGCCAAGATCCGCCGGGGGGCGTCGAGACCCAGTACTTC
clone_size: -; j_call: TRBJ1-2; d_call: -; v_call: TRBV14; cdr3_aa: CASSQVVGGRDGYTF; cdr3_nt: TGTGCCAGCAGCCAAGTCGTAGGTGGGAGGGACGGCTACACCTTC
clone_size: -; j_call: TRBJ2-7; d_call: -; v_call: TRBV29-1; cdr3_aa: CSGRRDYEQYF; cdr3_nt: TGCAGCGGGAGGAGGGACTACGAGCAGTACTTC
clone_size: once; j_call: TRBJ1-6; d_call: -; v_call: TRBV9; cdr3_aa: CASSANRDSPLHF; cdr3_nt: TGTGCCAGCAGCGCGAACAGGGACTCACCCCTCCACTTT
clone_size: -; j_call: TRBJ2-6; d_call: TRBD1; v_call: TRBV6-5; cdr3_aa: CASKLQGTGANVLTF; cdr3_nt: TGTGCCAGCAAGTTACAGGGGACTGGGGCCAACGTCCTGACTTTC
clone_size: few; j_call: TRBJ2-1; d_call: TRBD2; v_call: TRBV5-6; cdr3_aa: CASSLPSGGFNEQFF; cdr3_nt: TGTGCCAGCAGCTTGCCTAGCGGGGGTTTCAATGAGCAGTTCTTC
clone_size: -; j_call: TRBJ2-7; d_call: -; v_call: TRBV5-1; cdr3_aa: CASSANTNEQYF; cdr3_nt: TGCGCCAGCAGCGCAAACACGAACGAGCAGTACTTC
clone_size: -; j_call: TRBJ2-5; d_call: -; v_call: TRBV4-3; cdr3_aa: CASSQDPGGGETQYF; cdr3_nt: TGCGCCAGCAGCCAAGATCCAGGGGGAGGAGAGACCCAGTACTTC
clone_size: -; j_call: TRBJ2-1; d_call: TRBD2; v_call: TRBV7-9; cdr3_aa: CASSSETSGEDDEQFF; cdr3_nt: TGTGCCAGCAGCTCAGAGACTAGCGGGGAGGACGATGAGCAGTTCTTC
clone_size: -; j_call: TRBJ1-3; d_call: -; v_call: TRBV29-1; cdr3_aa: CSVRRDLGGNTIYF; cdr3_nt: TGCAGCGTCCGAAGGGACTTGGGAGGAAACACCATATATTTT
clone_size: -; j_call: TRBJ1-2; d_call: -; v_call: TRBV5-4; cdr3_aa: CASSLPGGGYTF; cdr3_nt: TGTGCCAGCAGCCTTCCCGGTGGTGGCTACACCTTC
clone_size: -; j_call: TRBJ1-4; d_call: TRBD1; v_call: TRBV7-2; cdr3_aa: CASSSDRVREKLFF; cdr3_nt: TGTGCCAGCAGCTCGGACAGGGTGAGGGAAAAACTGTTTTTT
clone_size: few; j_call: TRBJ2-1; d_call: -; v_call: TRBV11-1; cdr3_aa: CASSFQDSSYNEQFF; cdr3_nt: TGTGCCAGCAGCTTCCAGGACAGCAGTTACAATGAGCAGTTCTTC
clone_size: -; j_call: TRBJ1-1; d_call: -; v_call: TRBV28; cdr3_aa: CASSGATEAFF; cdr3_nt: TGTGCCAGCAGTGGGGCCACTGAAGCTTTCTTT
clone_size: once; j_call: TRBJ1-2; d_call: TRBD1; v_call: TRBV30; cdr3_aa: CAWSVTGGGYGYTF; cdr3_nt: TGTGCCTGGAGTGTAACAGGGGGCGGGTATGGCTACACCTTC
clone_size: -; j_call: TRBJ2-7; d_call: TRBD2; v_call: TRBV4-3; cdr3_aa: CASSPAGGYEQYF; cdr3_nt: TGCGCCAGCAGCCCAGCGGGGGGGTACGAGCAGTACTTC
clone_size: -; j_call: TRBJ2-1; d_call: -; v_call: TRBV27; cdr3_aa: CASKGVKQFF; cdr3_nt: TGTGCCAGCAAAGGGGTAAAGCAGTTCTTC
clone_size: -; j_call: TRBJ1-6; d_call: TRBD1; v_call: TRBV4-1; cdr3_aa: CASSQNRGSPLHF; cdr3_nt: TGCGCCAGCAGCCAAAACAGGGGCTCACCCCTCCACTTT
clone_size: -; j_call: TRBJ2-3; d_call: -; v_call: TRBV18; cdr3_aa: CASSPPKAGSDTQYF; cdr3_nt: TGTGCCAGCTCACCACCAAAGGCGGGCTCAGATACGCAGTATTTT
clone_size: -; j_call: TRBJ2-2; d_call: -; v_call: TRBV2; cdr3_aa: CASSPRMGGELFF; cdr3_nt: TGTGCCAGCAGCCCGAGGATGGGCGGGGAGCTGTTTTTT
clone_size: -; j_call: TRBJ2-3; d_call: TRBD2; v_call: TRBV2; cdr3_aa: CASSRTSGGAFSTDTQYF; cdr3_nt: TGTGCCAGCAGTCGGACTAGCGGGGGGGCCTTCTCCACAGATACGCAGTATTTT
clone_size: -; j_call: TRBJ2-3; d_call: -; v_call: TRBV7-9; cdr3_aa: CASSLTSVDTQYF; cdr3_nt: TGTGCCAGCAGCTTGACTAGTGTGGATACGCAGTATTTT
clone_size: -; j_call: TRBJ2-5; d_call: TRBD1; v_call: TRBV30; cdr3_aa: CAWSIRTGRPPETQYF; cdr3_nt: TGTGCCTGGAGTATCCGGACAGGGAGGCCTCCGGAGACCCAGTACTTC
clone_size: -; j_call: TRBJ1-2; d_call: TRBD1; v_call: TRBV5-6; cdr3_aa: CASSLWWTGEIDGYTF; cdr3_nt: TGTGCCAGCAGCCTATGGTGGACAGGTGAAATTGATGGCTACACCTTC
clone_size: -; j_call: TRBJ2-5; d_call: TRBD1; v_call: TRBV5-6; cdr3_aa: CASSPDRYETQYF; cdr3_nt: TGTGCCAGCAGCCCGGACAGGTACGAGACCCAGTACTTC
clone_size: once; j_call: TRBJ2-7; d_call: -; v_call: TRBV6-6; cdr3_aa: CASSWSDEQYF; cdr3_nt: TGTGCCAGCAGTTGGTCGGACGAGCAGTACTTC